Presented here are 18 T cell receptor beta chains from one specimen sequenced in a study of blood T cell repertoires in COVID-19. Only in-frame clones appear in the TCRdb table, and some are missing; sequencing was by immunoSEQ multiplex PCR. The data show about 70,000 clones, approximately 80% seen once. The specimen was peripheral blood. The receptors come from a man aged 65 to 79 who had recovered from COVID-19.

V gene TRBV7-7 combines with J gene TRBJ2-5; TRBD2 aligns across 13 bases. Germline lookup yields CDR1 SSHAT and CDR2 FNYEAQ (reference sequence). With V trimmed by 5 bases and J by 5 bases, 5 bases remained unmatched. There are 15 residues in the CDR3. CDR3 coding DNA: TGTGCCAGCAGCGCGGGACTAGCGGGGTTTGAGACCCAGTACTTC. As protein: CASSAGLAGFETQYF.

V is TRBV28 and J is TRBJ2-5; a weak D match, TRBD2 (5 bases). The germline V and J ends were trimmed by 2 bases and 1 base, with 11 bases remaining between them. CDR1 is MDHEN, CDR2 SYDVKM, per germline. CDR3 length: 15 amino acids. The CDR3 loop reads CASSLGWAGQETQYF. In nucleotides, the CDR3 is TGTGCCAGCAGTTTAGGGTGGGCGGGCCAAGAGACCCAGTACTTC.

The genes are TRBV4-2 and TRBJ2-7; 9 positions match TRBD1. V shed 4 bases, J shed 6 bases, and the junction held 10 bases outside the gene matches. CDR1 is LGHNA and CDR2 is YNFKEQ in the germline V gene. The CDR3 has 15 amino acids. DNA for the CDR3: TGTGCCAGCAGCCTAACAGGGGGCGAGATGGTCGAGCAGTACTTC. Translation: CASSLTGGEMVEQYF.

V gene TRBV2 combines with J gene TRBJ1-5; no firm D call. The CDR3 is made up of 14 amino acids. CDR1 and CDR2 from the germline V gene are SNHLY and FYNNEI. Between the trimmed V and J ends, which lost 3 bases and 4 bases, there was a span of 10 bases. The CDR3 nucleotides read TGTGCCAGCAGTGATCGTCTTTCTAATCAGCCCCAGCATTTT. The encoded protein is CASSDRLSNQPQHF.

This clone was observed a handful of times. J is TRBJ2-1 and V is TRBV7-2, with TRBD2 matching over 9 bases. Unmatched junction bases numbered 10, after V lost 5 bases and J lost 5 bases. The CDR3 consists of 16 residues. In germline, CDR1 is SGHTA, CDR2 FQGNSA. CDR3 sequence (DNA): TGTGCCAGCAGCATATCGGGGGCTAGCGGGAACAATGAGCAGTTCTTC. Residues: CASSISGASGNNEQFF. The full variable domain, its missing parts supplied by reference TRBV7-2 and TRBJ2-1, is GAGVSQSPSNKVTEKGKDVELRCDPISGHTALYWYRQSLGQGLEFLIYFQGNSAPDKSGLPSDRFSAERTGGSVSTLTIQRTQQEDSAVYLCASSISGASGNNEQFFGPGTRLTVL.

This chain joins TRBV6-5 and TRBJ1-1, with 7 bases that match TRBD1. The junction had 12 bases not matched to a gene; V was cut back by 6 bases and J by 5 bases. The V gene's germline CDR1 is MNHEY and CDR2 SVGAGI. The CDR3 totals 15 residues. In nucleotides, the CDR3 is TGTGCCAGCAGGGACCGGGAGGGGGCAGTTACTGAAGCTTTCTTT. Protein: CASRDREGAVTEAFF.

V is TRBV10-3 and J is TRBJ1-5, with D perhaps TRBD1 (6 bases). Per germline, CDR1 ENHRY and CDR2 SYGVKD. This CDR3 region has 15 residues. V was cut by 2 bases and J by 0 bases, with 8 bases left in between. The CDR3 bases are TGTGCCATCAGTGAGACAGGGCGTAGCAATCAGCCCCAGCATTTT. This encodes CAISETGRSNQPQHF.

The chain uses TRBV7-8 and TRBJ1-2, with 7 bases identical to TRBD1. The CDR3 is made up of 15 amino acids. Germline CDR1 is SGHVS and CDR2 is FQNEAQ. Trimming cost V 3 bases and J 0 bases; bases outside gene matches: 4. CDR3: CASSLRQGANYGYTF. The CDR3 DNA sequence: TGTGCCAGCAGCTTGCGACAGGGAGCTAACTATGGCTACACCTTC.

V and J are TRBV30 and TRBJ1-5, with no clear D. This CDR3 contains 16 residues. V lost 0 bases and J lost 2, with 14 bases in between. The germline V gene has CDR1 GTSNPN and CDR2 SVGIG (reference sequence). This CDR3 is CAWSVPVAEGNQPQHF. As DNA, the CDR3 is TGTGCCTGGAGTGTACCTGTTGCCGAGGGCAATCAGCCCCAGCATTTT.

The CDR3 spells CASSPANGGPYNEQFF. The CDR3, as DNA: TGTGCCAGCAGCCCCGCCAACGGGGGGCCCTACAATGAGCAGTTCTTC. J is TRBJ2-1 and V is TRBV5-4; possibly TRBD2 for D (7 bases). Trimming removed 4 bases from V and 2 bases from J, with 16 bases in between. CDR3 length: 16 residues. Germline lookup yields CDR1 SGHNT and CDR2 YYREEE (reference sequence).

The CDR3 coding sequence is TGCGCCAGCAGCCTGGGACTAGCGGGGCCTAAAGAGACCCAGTACTTC. Amino acids: CASSLGLAGPKETQYF. V usage is TRBV5-1 and J usage is TRBJ2-5, with TRBD2 matching 13 bases. In germline, CDR1 is SGHRS, CDR2 YFSETQ. This CDR3 is built from 16 residues. The J segment lost 3 bases and the V segment lost 4 bases, leaving 6 bases of the junction unmatched.

Only a few counts were recorded for this clone. This sequence joins TRBV19 and TRBJ1-1; D remains ambiguous. Trimming removed 5 bases at V and 6 bases at J, with 16 bases between. The V gene's germline CDR1 is LNHDA and CDR2 SQIVND (reference sequence). This CDR3 spans 14 amino acids. The CDR3 sequence: CASSPRTEIAEAFF. In nucleotides, the CDR3 is TGTGCCAGTAGTCCTCGGACTGAAATCGCTGAAGCTTTCTTT.

The chain recombines TRBV13 with TRBJ2-7, with TRBD1 identical over 10 bases. Losses at the gene ends were 5 bases for V and 7 bases for J; bases not matched to a gene: 14. Germline V gene lookup returns CDR1 PRHDT and CDR2 FYEKMQ (reference sequence). The CDR3 runs 16 residues. The CDR3 region is CASSKPIGTGVGEQYF. CDR3 nucleotides: TGTGCCAGCAGCAAGCCGATCGGGACAGGGGTTGGGGAGCAGTACTTC.

The J gene is TRBJ2-1, the V gene TRBV6-1; TRBD1 might be the D (5 bases). The CDR3 has 16 amino acids. Trimming shortened V by 1 base and J by 5 bases, and 15 bases separated the two germline ends. Looked up from germline, CDR1 is MNHNS and CDR2 is SASEGT. The CDR3 here is CASSEGRTRNNNEQFF. The DNA for the CDR3 is TGTGCCAGCAGTGAAGGTAGGACAAGGAACAACAATGAGCAGTTCTTC.

The CDR3 region has the DNA TGTGCCAGCAGCCCCCAACAGGGCCGCTATGGCTACACCTTC. The encoded protein is CASSPQQGRYGYTF. The rearrangement links TRBV6-4 to TRBJ1-2; maybe TRBD1 (6 bases). The CDR3 is 14 amino acids. Germline assignment: CDR1 MRHNA and CDR2 SNTAGT. V was pared by 6 bases and J by 4 bases, with 15 bases between.

This chain links TRBV23-1 with TRBJ1-2; D not resolved. TRBV23-1 is assigned to the ORF class and has an uncertain function. The V end lost 3 bases, the J end lost 6 bases, and 20 bases lay between the germline ends. This CDR3 contains 16 residues. CDR3 bases: TGCGCCAGCAGTCATCATAGTAACACGAGACAAAATGGCTACACCTTC. It codes for CASSHHSNTRQNGYTF.

The rearrangement joins TRBV3-1 (or the pseudogene TRBV3-2) to TRBJ2-4; D remains unclear. The CDR3 loop spans 12 amino acids. V lost 0 bases to trimming and J lost 7 bases, with 4 bases between them. The V gene's germline CDR1 is LGHDT and CDR2 YNNKEL (reference sequence). As DNA, the CDR3 is TGTGCCAGCAGCCAAGAAGCGAACATTCAGTACTTC. Translating it yields CASSQEANIQYF.

The chain joins TRBV7-2 to TRBJ2-3, with 7 bases aligning to TRBD1. Per the germline V gene, CDR1 is SGHTA and CDR2 is FQGNSA. Trimming at V came to 2 bases and at J to 2 bases, leaving 7 bases not matched to a gene. CDR3 length equals 16 residues. Here the CDR3 reads CASSLIGGMNTDTQYF. The CDR3 nucleotides read TGTGCCAGCAGCTTAATAGGGGGCATGAACACAGATACGCAGTATTTT.